The clone carrying this T cell receptor beta chain was picked up many times. Its antigen is unidentified. The data were obtained in a study of T cells in Graves' hyperthyroidism and ophthalmopathy. The study, taken as a whole, reports: Ophthalmopathy was separated from stable hyperthyroidism by a 13 V-J model.

Researchers took RNA transcripts and amplified the TCR beta CDR3 regions from them. The TCR CDR3 was amplified in a first-round RT-PCR using the HTBI primer set. TCRdb re-called the multiplex PCR reads with MiXCR, one entry per CDR3 protein. The data hold around 350,000 distinct CDR3 sequences, with over 10% observed a single time. When ophthalmopathy did not progress within 18 months, Graves' hyperthyroidism was considered stable. In patients aged 18 to 65, hyperthyroidism was newly diagnosed, with duration under 2 months. Deletions cut 2 bases from V and 6 bases from J, with 19 bases between. CDR3 length equals 16 residues. The germline gives CDR1 SGHTA, CDR2 FQGTGA.

This sequence originates from a woman in her late teens or twenties with Graves' hyperthyroidism. The gene calls are TRBV7-3 and TRBJ1-2; D call uncertain. Sequencing used blood. The CDR3 region is CASSLGPSSSGDGYTF. The CDR3 nucleotides are TGTGCCAGCAGCTTAGGACCCTCCTCATCCGGGGATGGCTACACCTTC. Full variable domain (remainder filled in from reference TRBV7-3 and TRBJ1-2): GAGVSQTPSNKVTEKGKYVELRCDPISGHTALYWYRQSLGQGPEFLIYFQGTGAADDSGLPNDRFFAVRPEGSVSTLKIQRTERGDSAVYLCASSLGPSSSGDGYTFGSGTRLTVV.